This T cell receptor (beta chain) was retrieved from a study of cytomegalovirus exposure and HLA in healthy donors. With 2 bases clipped from V and 8 bases from J, the junction kept 8 bases outside the gene matches. The CDR3 has 15 residues. Germline V gene sequence: CDR1 LNHDA, CDR2 SQIVND (reference sequence). The PCR contained 60 Vbeta and 13 Jbeta primers. Here immunoSEQ multiplex PCR was the method, and the copy in TCRdb shows in-frame clones only, minus some. The table has over 200,000 clones, just under 70% seen once. The material sequenced was PBMCs. V is TRBV19 and J is TRBJ1-3, with 8 bases that match TRBD1. This receptor was identified in a man aged 35-49 years in good health and CMV-seropositive. CDR3 sequence reads: CASSIRDRPWDTIYF. DNA of the CDR3: TGTGCCAGTAGTATAAGGGACAGGCCCTGGGACACCATATATTTT.